The 8 T cell receptor beta chains below all came from one sample that was sequenced in a study of blood T cell repertoires in COVID-19. Profiling relied on immunoSEQ multiplex PCR, and the TCRdb table lists in-frame clones only, not all of them. The sample yields about 190,000 clones, less than 90% seen once. Specimen: PBMCs or T cells enriched from blood (not recorded which). The source is a woman aged 25 to 45 who had been exposed to COVID-19.

This rearrangement joins TRBV5-1 to TRBJ2-7, with D possibly matching TRBD2 (6 bases). Germline CDR1 and CDR2: SGHRS and YFSETQ. This CDR3 has 15 amino acids. V was shortened by 0 bases and J by 1 base, with 11 bases between the two germline ends. Here the CDR3 DNA reads TGCGCCAGCAGCTTGGGATTCGGAGGGTCCTACGAGCAGTACTTC. Encoded protein: CASSLGFGGSYEQYF.

The CDR3 spells CASSSFSYRTEAFF. CDR3 DNA: TGTGCCAGCAGCTCTTTTTCCTACAGGACTGAAGCTTTCTTT. The chain couples TRBV11-2 to TRBJ1-1; weak D call: TRBD1 (5 bases). The V gene's germline CDR1 is SGHAT and CDR2 FQNNGV. V dropped 4 bases and J dropped 5 bases, with 14 bases sitting between them. The CDR3 consists of 14 residues.

The chain employs TRBV7-2 and TRBJ1-5; the D is unclear. Trimming pared 2 bases from V and 5 bases from J, leaving 7 bases between. Germline V gene lookup returns CDR1 SGHTA and CDR2 FQGNSA. This CDR3 contains 13 residues. The CDR3 sequence is CASSLYPDQPQHF. The CDR3 bases are TGTGCCAGCAGCTTATATCCCGATCAGCCCCAGCATTTT.

In this sample, this clone turned up a few times. The identical CDR3 is also encoded by other nucleotide sequences in the sample. The chain's CDR3 is CASSGQGALGKLFF. In DNA, the CDR3 is TGTGCCAGCAGCGGACAGGGAGCGCTGGGAAAACTGTTTTTT. This chain connects TRBV11-2 to TRBJ1-4; the match to TRBD1 covers 8 bases. The germline V gene encodes CDR1 SGHAT and CDR2 FQNNGV. CDR3 size: 14 residues. V was pared by 5 bases and J by 10 bases, with 9 bases of the junction left unmatched.

The rearrangement uses TRBV12-3 or TRBV12-4 and TRBJ1-2; 9 bases map to TRBD1. After removal of 4 bases from V and 8 bases from J, the junction contained 5 bases not matched to a gene. The length of the CDR3 is 13 residues. The CDR3, as DNA: TGTGCCAGCAGTTCGGACAGGGGCAAGGGCTACACCTTC. This gives the protein CASSSDRGKGYTF.

Here the CDR3 reads CASSEVGQDSSTDTQYF. The CDR3 DNA follows: TGCGCCAGCAGTGAGGTGGGACAGGATAGCAGCACAGATACGCAGTATTTT. This rearrangement joins TRBV10-1 to TRBJ2-3; 8 bases fit TRBD1. After removal of 2 bases from V and 0 bases from J, the junction contained 7 bases not matched to a gene. Germline V gene lookup returns CDR1 WNHNN and CDR2 SYGVQD (reference sequence). CDR3 length equals 17 residues.

V gene TRBV10-3 combines with J gene TRBJ2-1; 11 bases line up with TRBD1. J lost 8 bases, V lost 11 bases, and 5 bases had no gene match. The CDR3 has 12 amino acids. The germline V gene encodes CDR1 ENHRY and CDR2 SYGVKD. The CDR3 DNA follows: TGTGCCGGGGGACAGGGGGTCGATGAGCAGTTCTTC. Translated: CAGGQGVDEQFF.

The chain employs TRBV3-1 (or the pseudogene TRBV3-2) and TRBJ1-5, with D possibly matching TRBD1 (6 bases). The CDR3 has 13 residues. Germline V gene data show CDR1 as LGHDT and CDR2 as YNNKEL (reference sequence). V was shortened by 3 bases and J by 6 bases, with 9 bases between the two germline ends. The CDR3 bases are TGTGCCAGCAGCCAGGCAGGGGCTCAGCCCCAGCATTTT. Protein product: CASSQAGAQPQHF.